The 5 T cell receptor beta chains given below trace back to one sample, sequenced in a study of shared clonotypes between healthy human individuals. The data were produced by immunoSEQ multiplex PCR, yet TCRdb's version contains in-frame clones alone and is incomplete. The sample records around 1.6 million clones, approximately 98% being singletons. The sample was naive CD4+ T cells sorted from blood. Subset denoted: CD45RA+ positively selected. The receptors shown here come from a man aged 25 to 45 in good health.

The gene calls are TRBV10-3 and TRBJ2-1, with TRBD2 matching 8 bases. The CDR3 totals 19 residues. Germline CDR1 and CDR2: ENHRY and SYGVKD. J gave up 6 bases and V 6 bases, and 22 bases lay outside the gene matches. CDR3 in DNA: TGTGCCATCAGGAACAGGGACTCCCGCGGGGGGTGGGCCTCCAATGAGCAGTTCTTC. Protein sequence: CAIRNRDSRGGWASNEQFF.

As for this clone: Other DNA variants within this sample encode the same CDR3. The CDR3 loop is CSARDPPGYTF. DNA for the CDR3: TGCAGTGCTAGGGATCCCCCCGGCTACACCTTC. The rearrangement joins TRBV20-1 to TRBJ1-2; D remains unclear. Trimming cost V 3 bases and J 8 bases, with 10 bases left between them. The CDR3 loop spans 11 amino acids. Per the germline V gene, CDR1 is DFQATT and CDR2 is SNEGSKA (reference sequence).

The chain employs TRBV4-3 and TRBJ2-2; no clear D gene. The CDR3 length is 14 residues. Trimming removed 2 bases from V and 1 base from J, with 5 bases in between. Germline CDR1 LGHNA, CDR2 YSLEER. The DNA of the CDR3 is TGCGCCAGCAGCCAACAAGTGAACACCGGGGAGCTGTTTTTT. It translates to CASSQQVNTGELFF.

CDR3 region: CAISESLTVNTEAFF. DNA for the CDR3: TGTGCCATCAGTGAGTCGCTGACAGTTAACACTGAAGCTTTCTTT. J is TRBJ1-1 and V is TRBV10-3; D may be TRBD1 (5 bases). The V gene lost 0 bases and the J gene lost 2 bases, with 10 bases spanning the gap. The germline V gene encodes CDR1 ENHRY and CDR2 SYGVKD. There are 15 residues in the CDR3.

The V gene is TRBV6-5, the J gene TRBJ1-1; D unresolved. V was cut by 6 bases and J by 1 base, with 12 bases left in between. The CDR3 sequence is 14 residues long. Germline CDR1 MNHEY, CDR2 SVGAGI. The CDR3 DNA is TGTGCCAGCAGCCCTCCGGTCCCGAACACTGAAGCTTTCTTT. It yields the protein CASSPPVPNTEAFF.